Below are 5 T cell receptor beta chains sequenced from a single sample in a study of cytomegalovirus exposure and HLA in healthy donors. Researchers ran the PCR with 60 Vbeta and 13 Jbeta primers. TCRdb's copy holds only in-frame clones and misses some; the assay was immunoSEQ multiplex PCR. The data show more than 150,000 clones, roughly 72% seen once. Sequenced input: PBMCs. The receptors were sampled from a man between 35 and 55 years old in good health and CMV-seronegative.

The gene calls are TRBV5-1 and TRBJ1-2, with 8 bases aligning to TRBD1. This CDR3 contains 17 residues. Germline trimming cut 4 bases from V and 8 bases from J; bases unmatched to any gene: 19. Per the germline V gene, CDR1 is SGHRS and CDR2 is YFSETQ. CDR3 bases: TGCGCCAGCAGCCGAGGGAGAGGAGACAGGGGAGGAAACGGCTACACCTTC. Translated: CASSRGRGDRGGNGYTF. The whole variable domain, remainder taken from reference TRBV5-1 and TRBJ1-2, is KAGVTQTPRYLIKTRGQQVTLSCSPISGHRSVSWYQQTPGQGLQFLFEYFSETQRNKGNFPGRFSGRQFSNSRSEMNVSTLELGDSALYLCASSRGRGDRGGNGYTFGSGTRLTVV.

This chain uses TRBV29-1 with TRBJ2-3; 10 nucleotides match TRBD1. CDR3 length equals 14 residues. The ends lost 5 bases at V and 2 bases at J; junction bases unmatched: 4. The germline gives CDR1 SQVTM, CDR2 ANQGSEA. CDR3 amino acids: CSVSDRGPTDTQYF. DNA for the CDR3: TGCAGCGTTTCAGACAGGGGGCCCACAGATACGCAGTATTTT.

V usage is TRBV27 and J usage is TRBJ1-2; D is ambiguous. The germline V gene encodes CDR1 MNHEY and CDR2 SMNVEV (reference sequence). Trimming pared 10 bases from V and 0 bases from J, leaving 24 bases between. The CDR3 length is 17 residues. The CDR3 region is CATKDHRQAGSNYGYTF. The CDR3 DNA reads TGTGCCACCAAAGATCATCGGCAGGCGGGCTCTAACTATGGCTACACCTTC.

V gene TRBV2 combines with J gene TRBJ1-4; unclear D gene. Looked up from germline, CDR1 is SNHLY and CDR2 is FYNNEI. CDR3 size: 14 residues. V was shortened by 8 bases and J by 0 bases, with 10 bases between the two germline ends. DNA of the CDR3: TGTGCCAGCCAATACAGTGCAACTAATGAAAAACTGTTTTTT. It codes for CASQYSATNEKLFF.

This chain uses TRBV27 with TRBJ1-1; the match to TRBD1 covers 7 bases. There are 17 residues in the CDR3. V lost 1 base, J lost 7 bases, and 15 bases stayed unmatched. The germline V gene encodes CDR1 MNHEY and CDR2 SMNVEV (reference sequence). The CDR3 sequence is CASSLFPHGQVRGEAFF. The CDR3 DNA reads as TGTGCCAGCAGTTTATTCCCCCATGGACAGGTGAGGGGTGAAGCTTTCTTT.